The rows below give T cell receptor beta chains drawn from one sample of a study of shared T cell receptors in the human thymus. This table comes from immunoSEQ multiplex PCR, and its TCRdb copy is limited to in-frame clones, with some not included. The sample records more than 300,000 clones, approximately 95% being singletons. The sample taken for sequencing was thymocytes. The receptors originated from a human donor. Both conserved end residues are part of each CDR3. D genes are given only for firm matches. Not every row has a clone size; where given, it reads once, few, many or a size class.

CDR3 DNA: TGTGCCAGCAGCCCTCCTCCAAAAGGCTATGGCTACACCTTC; CDR3 protein: CASSPPPKGYGYTF; clone size: once; J gene: TRBJ1-2; D gene: -; V gene: TRBV28
CDR3 DNA: TGTGCTAGTGCCCCCGGGCAGGGAGGGCCTGGAAACACCATATATTTT; CDR3 protein: CASAPGQGGPGNTIYF; clone size: -; J gene: TRBJ1-3; D gene: -; V gene: TRBV12-5
CDR3 DNA: TGTGCCAGCAGCTCAGGGACAGGGGAAACTTACGAGCAGTACTTC; CDR3 protein: CASSSGTGETYEQYF; clone size: -; J gene: TRBJ2-7; D gene: TRBD1; V gene: TRBV5-6
CDR3 DNA: TGTGCCAGCAGCACCGATCCGGGACTAGCGGAAAGGAGAGAGACCCAGTACTTC; CDR3 protein: CASSTDPGLAERRETQYF; clone size: once; J gene: TRBJ2-5; D gene: TRBD2; V gene: TRBV5-4
CDR3 DNA: TGTGCCAGCACCCCGGGGGGGACAGGGCCAAACACCGGGGAGCTGTTTTTT; CDR3 protein: CASTPGGTGPNTGELFF; clone size: -; J gene: TRBJ2-2; D gene: -; V gene: TRBV21-1
CDR3 DNA: TGCGCCAGCAGCCAAGGGGAGACCGAGGGAGGGATGCGCGAGCAGTACTTC; CDR3 protein: CASSQGETEGGMREQYF; clone size: -; J gene: TRBJ2-7; D gene: TRBD2; V gene: TRBV4-3
CDR3 DNA: TGTGCCAGCAGTGAAGCCTCTTTTCGACGTAACAATGAGCAGTTCTTC; CDR3 protein: CASSEASFRRNNEQFF; clone size: -; J gene: TRBJ2-1; D gene: -; V gene: TRBV6-1
CDR3 DNA: TGCAGCGTTGAAGCCTCAACTAATGAAAAACTGTTTTTT; CDR3 protein: CSVEASTNEKLFF; clone size: -; J gene: TRBJ1-4; D gene: -; V gene: TRBV29-1
CDR3 DNA: TGTGCCAGCAGTGAGCGGACAGGGAACACTGAAGCTTTCTTT; CDR3 protein: CASSERTGNTEAFF; clone size: -; J gene: TRBJ1-1; D gene: TRBD1; V gene: TRBV6-1
CDR3 DNA: TGTGCCAGCAGCTCGCACCGGGACAGAACCTACGAGCAGTACTTC; CDR3 protein: CASSSHRDRTYEQYF; clone size: few; J gene: TRBJ2-7; D gene: TRBD1; V gene: TRBV5-5
CDR3 DNA: TGTGCCAGCTCACCCGAGGTTACGGTGAACACTGAAGCTTTCTTT; CDR3 protein: CASSPEVTVNTEAFF; clone size: -; J gene: TRBJ1-1; D gene: -; V gene: TRBV18
CDR3 DNA: TGTGCCAGCAGCTTAGTTCCCAGGGGATCCTACGAGCAGTACTTC; CDR3 protein: CASSLVPRGSYEQYF; clone size: -; J gene: TRBJ2-7; D gene: -; V gene: TRBV11-1
CDR3 DNA: TGTGCCAGCAGCTTAGGCCCGTCGAGCACAGATACGCAGTATTTT; CDR3 protein: CASSLGPSSTDTQYF; clone size: -; J gene: TRBJ2-3; D gene: -; V gene: TRBV7-2
CDR3 DNA: TGTGCCATCAGTGGCAGGGGGCTCCAAAACACCATATATTTT; CDR3 protein: CAISGRGLQNTIYF; clone size: -; J gene: TRBJ1-3; D gene: TRBD1; V gene: TRBV10-3
CDR3 DNA: TGTGCCAGTAGTTTTGAAGCTAGCTCCCCAATTAGAAGAGGCGAGCAGTACTTC; CDR3 protein: CASSFEASSPIRRGEQYF; clone size: -; J gene: TRBJ2-7; D gene: -; V gene: TRBV19
CDR3 DNA: TGTGCCAGCCGAGCCCTCAGCACAGATACGCAGTATTTT; CDR3 protein: CASRALSTDTQYF; clone size: -; J gene: TRBJ2-3; D gene: -; V gene: TRBV2
CDR3 DNA: TGTGCCAGCGGCCTTGGTACGGGCGGCGGGGAGCTGTTTTTT; CDR3 protein: CASGLGTGGGELFF; clone size: -; J gene: TRBJ2-2; D gene: -; V gene: TRBV7-7
CDR3 DNA: TGTGCCAGCAGCTGGGACGGGAGGGCCTTATACAATGAGCAGTTCTTC; CDR3 protein: CASSWDGRALYNEQFF; clone size: -; J gene: TRBJ2-1; D gene: TRBD2; V gene: TRBV5-6
CDR3 DNA: TGTGCCAGCAGCCCTCAGGGGGGTGAAAAACTGTTTTTT; CDR3 protein: CASSPQGGEKLFF; clone size: -; J gene: TRBJ1-4; D gene: TRBD1; V gene: TRBV5-5
CDR3 DNA: TGTGCCAGCAGCGGTGAAACAGGGGTCCAATGCTACGAGCAGTACTTC; CDR3 protein: CASSGETGVQCYEQYF; clone size: -; J gene: TRBJ2-7; D gene: -; V gene: TRBV21-1
CDR3 DNA: TGTGCCAGCAGTTATGCTAGCAGCCCGTTGGAGTACTTC; CDR3 protein: CASSYASSPLEYF; clone size: -; J gene: TRBJ2-7; D gene: -; V gene: TRBV27
CDR3 DNA: TGTGCCAGTAGTGCGACCGGGACAACCCTCAACGAGCAGTACTTC; CDR3 protein: CASSATGTTLNEQYF; clone size: -; J gene: TRBJ2-7; D gene: -; V gene: TRBV19
CDR3 DNA: TGTGCCAGCAGCCCCCCACCATTCGGCAAAACTAATGAAAAACTGTTTTTT; CDR3 protein: CASSPPPFGKTNEKLFF; clone size: once; J gene: TRBJ1-4; D gene: -; V gene: TRBV7-9
CDR3 DNA: TGTGCCAGCAGTCCTCCGGGACAGGGTTCTTACGAGCAGTACTTC; CDR3 protein: CASSPPGQGSYEQYF; clone size: -; J gene: TRBJ2-7; D gene: TRBD1; V gene: TRBV6-6
CDR3 DNA: TGCGCCAGCAGCTTCTGGTCGCTACAATCTGAGCAGTTCTTC; CDR3 protein: CASSFWSLQSEQFF; clone size: -; J gene: TRBJ2-1; D gene: -; V gene: TRBV5-1
CDR3 DNA: TGTGCCAGTAGTATACGGGGGTCGAACACTGAAGCTTTCTTT; CDR3 protein: CASSIRGSNTEAFF; clone size: -; J gene: TRBJ1-1; D gene: -; V gene: TRBV19
CDR3 DNA: TGTGCCAGCAGCTTTTACAGGGGGCGGGGCGAGCAGTACTTC; CDR3 protein: CASSFYRGRGEQYF; clone size: once; J gene: TRBJ2-7; D gene: TRBD1; V gene: TRBV11-2
CDR3 DNA: TGTGCCAGCAGTCTCGGACTAAAGCGGGCCCCTACCTACGAGCAGTACTTC; CDR3 protein: CASSLGLKRAPTYEQYF; clone size: -; J gene: TRBJ2-7; D gene: -; V gene: TRBV28
CDR3 DNA: TGTGCCGCCGGACTAGCGGGAGGCCCCACAGATACGCAGTATTTT; CDR3 protein: CAAGLAGGPTDTQYF; clone size: once; J gene: TRBJ2-3; D gene: TRBD2; V gene: TRBV30
CDR3 DNA: TGTGCCAGCAGCTTACGAGGACCCCCCGCCTCCTACGAGCAGTACTTC; CDR3 protein: CASSLRGPPASYEQYF; clone size: -; J gene: TRBJ2-7; D gene: -; V gene: TRBV7-4
CDR3 DNA: TGTGCCAGTAGTAGGGAGACAGCCATTCACTCTGGGGCCAACGTCCTGACTTTC; CDR3 protein: CASSRETAIHSGANVLTF; clone size: -; J gene: TRBJ2-6; D gene: -; V gene: TRBV19
CDR3 DNA: TGTGCCAGCAGCCAAGATGGCCGGACTAGCGGTACCTACGAGCAGTACTTC; CDR3 protein: CASSQDGRTSGTYEQYF; clone size: -; J gene: TRBJ2-7; D gene: TRBD2; V gene: TRBV14
CDR3 DNA: TGCGCCAGCAGTGAAGCGACGGGGTATGGCTACACCTTC; CDR3 protein: CASSEATGYGYTF; clone size: few; J gene: TRBJ1-2; D gene: -; V gene: TRBV10-1
CDR3 DNA: TGTGCCATCAGCCCGAAAGCGGGAGGTTCCTACGAGCAGTACTTC; CDR3 protein: CAISPKAGGSYEQYF; clone size: -; J gene: TRBJ2-7; D gene: TRBD2; V gene: TRBV10-3
CDR3 DNA: TGTGCCAGCAGTGGGCGGACAGGACCGTACAATGAGCAGTTCTTC; CDR3 protein: CASSGRTGPYNEQFF; clone size: -; J gene: TRBJ2-1; D gene: TRBD1; V gene: TRBV2
CDR3 DNA: TGCGCCAGCGGCCGACTAGCGGGGAGCTACGAGCAGTACTTC; CDR3 protein: CASGRLAGSYEQYF; clone size: -; J gene: TRBJ2-7; D gene: TRBD2; V gene: TRBV5-1
CDR3 DNA: TGTGCCAGCAGCTTAAGGTGGGAGGCAGGGGGATTGGAAACTGAAGCTTTCTTT; CDR3 protein: CASSLRWEAGGLETEAFF; clone size: once; J gene: TRBJ1-1; D gene: TRBD1; V gene: TRBV7-8
CDR3 DNA: TGTGCCAGCAGCGTAGGGATCTCTCAGGGGCGGCTAAGGTCACCCCTCCACTTT; CDR3 protein: CASSVGISQGRLRSPLHF; clone size: -; J gene: TRBJ1-6; D gene: -; V gene: TRBV9
CDR3 DNA: TGTGCCAGCAGCTTGAGGATGGCATGCTACGAGCAGTACTTC; CDR3 protein: CASSLRMACYEQYF; clone size: -; J gene: TRBJ2-7; D gene: -; V gene: TRBV5-5
CDR3 DNA: TGTGCCAGCAGCCCACCACAGGGGCGGGTTGAAAAACTGTTTTTT; CDR3 protein: CASSPPQGRVEKLFF; clone size: -; J gene: TRBJ1-4; D gene: TRBD1; V gene: TRBV7-9
CDR3 DNA: TGTGCCAGTAGCAGACTAGCGGGAGGGGACAATGAGCAGTTCTTC; CDR3 protein: CASSRLAGGDNEQFF; clone size: -; J gene: TRBJ2-1; D gene: TRBD2; V gene: TRBV19
CDR3 DNA: TGTGCCAGCAGTAGTCTACTCGCAACTAATGAAAAACTGTTTTTT; CDR3 protein: CASSSLLATNEKLFF; clone size: -; J gene: TRBJ1-4; D gene: -; V gene: TRBV27
CDR3 DNA: TGTGCCAGCAGTGAAGGGACAGGGCAGCGGGATCAGCCCCAGCATTTT; CDR3 protein: CASSEGTGQRDQPQHF; clone size: -; J gene: TRBJ1-5; D gene: TRBD1; V gene: TRBV6-1
CDR3 DNA: TGTGCCAGCAGCGAGGAAGGGGAACGAAACACCATATATTTT; CDR3 protein: CASSEEGERNTIYF; clone size: -; J gene: TRBJ1-3; D gene: -; V gene: TRBV11-2
CDR3 DNA: TGTGCCAGCAGAGCCACGGACAGGAGCTCCTACGAGCAGTACTTC; CDR3 protein: CASRATDRSSYEQYF; clone size: -; J gene: TRBJ2-7; D gene: TRBD1; V gene: TRBV6-5
CDR3 DNA: TGTGCCAGCTCACAGGGATCGCGGACCGGGGAGCTGTTTTTT; CDR3 protein: CASSQGSRTGELFF; clone size: -; J gene: TRBJ2-2; D gene: -; V gene: TRBV18
CDR3 DNA: TGTGCCAGCAGCGCCCATGGCCGTGGACAGACGAACACTGAAGCTTTCTTT; CDR3 protein: CASSAHGRGQTNTEAFF; clone size: -; J gene: TRBJ1-1; D gene: -; V gene: TRBV9
CDR3 DNA: TGCGCCAGCAGTGGAGGGAATGGCTACACCTTC; CDR3 protein: CASSGGNGYTF; clone size: -; J gene: TRBJ1-2; D gene: -; V gene: TRBV5-1
CDR3 DNA: TGTGCCAGCAGCCCAGAATTGGGTCCACTACTCACCGGGGAGCTGTTTTTT; CDR3 protein: CASSPELGPLLTGELFF; clone size: -; J gene: TRBJ2-2; D gene: -; V gene: TRBV11-2
CDR3 DNA: TGTGCCAGCAGCTTCTCGGACAATTCGAGCAATCAGCCCCAGCATTTT; CDR3 protein: CASSFSDNSSNQPQHF; clone size: -; J gene: TRBJ1-5; D gene: -; V gene: TRBV5-5
CDR3 DNA: TGTGCCAGCAGTCCGACACGAGGGGCCACAGATACGCAGTATTTT; CDR3 protein: CASSPTRGATDTQYF; clone size: -; J gene: TRBJ2-3; D gene: -; V gene: TRBV28